This is a list of T cell receptor beta chains from one sample in a study of blood T cell repertoires in COVID-19. This table comes from immunoSEQ multiplex PCR, and its TCRdb copy is limited to in-frame clones, with some not included. The data contain 150,000 to 200,000 clones, around 82% of them singletons. The specimen was PBMCs or T cells enriched from blood (not recorded which). The origin of the receptors is a woman between 55 and 75 years old with acute COVID-19. Both conserved end residues are part of each CDR3. D genes are given only for firm matches. Size tells how often a clone was seen (once, few, many) or the class of an expanded clone, and some rows leave it out.

J | V | size | D | DNA | CDR3
TRBJ1-2 | TRBV6-2/TRBV6-3 | NA | NA | TGTGCCAGCAGTTCGCCCGGAGCTAACTATGGCTACACCTTC | CASSSPGANYGYTF
TRBJ1-5 | TRBV2 | NA | TRBD1 | TGTGCCAGCAGCCGGGACAGGGGAGGACTCCAGCCCCAGCATTTT | CASSRDRGGLQPQHF
TRBJ1-3 | TRBV7-2 | NA | NA | TGTGCCAGCAGCTTAGCGCCGGGGGGGTTCTCTGGAAACACCATATATTTT | CASSLAPGGFSGNTIYF
TRBJ1-6 | TRBV7-8 | NA | TRBD1 | TGTGCCAGCAGCATAAGACAGGGTCGGGATTCACCCCTCCACTTT | CASSIRQGRDSPLHF
TRBJ1-5 | TRBV7-9 | NA | TRBD1 | TGTGCCAGCAGCTTTTCCGGGACAGGGGGTAATCAGCCCCAGCATTTT | CASSFSGTGGNQPQHF
TRBJ1-1 | TRBV30 | few | NA | TGTGCCTGGAGCTCGGGAAACACTGAAGCTTTCTTT | CAWSSGNTEAFF
TRBJ2-3 | TRBV7-8 | few | TRBD2 | TGTGCCAGCAGCTTACAACGGACTAGCGGTCGCACAGATACGCAGTATTTT | CASSLQRTSGRTDTQYF
TRBJ2-4 | TRBV11-2 | NA | TRBD2 | TGTGCCAGCAGCACTTTAGCGGGGGAGAGGAACATTCAGTACTTC | CASSTLAGERNIQYF
TRBJ1-3 | TRBV28 | NA | NA | TGTGCCAGCAGTTTAAGCGCGCGGTATGGAAACACCATATATTTT | CASSLSARYGNTIYF
TRBJ2-3 | TRBV7-9 | NA | TRBD2 | TGTGCCAGCAGCTTATTGCGGGAGGGCCGAGATACGCAGTATTTT | CASSLLREGRDTQYF
TRBJ2-3 | TRBV4-3 | NA | TRBD2 | TGCGCCAGCAGCCAAGATACCCATAGCGGGGGGGCAGATACGCAGTATTTT | CASSQDTHSGGADTQYF
TRBJ1-5 | TRBV4-3 | once | NA | TGCGCCAGCAGCCAACAACAGGGCGATCAGCCCCAGCATTTT | CASSQQQGDQPQHF
TRBJ2-6 | TRBV5-5 | NA | TRBD2 | TGTGCCAGCAGCCCGTGGAGCGGGAGCTCTGGGGCCAACGTCCTGACTTTC | CASSPWSGSSGANVLTF
TRBJ2-3 | TRBV4-1 | NA | NA | TGCGCCAGCAGCCAACGGGAGCTAGCGAGACAGGGAGATACGCAGTATTTT | CASSQRELARQGDTQYF
TRBJ1-4 | TRBV28 | once | NA | TGTGCCAGCAGGGTGGGGGCAATCGAAAAACTGTTTTTT | CASRVGAIEKLFF
TRBJ2-1 | TRBV5-1 | NA | TRBD1 | TGCGCCAGCAGCTTGGAGGGACAGGCATACAATGAGCAGTTCTTC | CASSLEGQAYNEQFF
TRBJ1-2 | TRBV7-6 | NA | NA | TGTGCCAGCAGTCCTGCGGGGGAAGGCTACACCTTC | CASSPAGEGYTF
TRBJ1-1 | TRBV7-8 | many | NA | TGTGCCAGCAGCTTAGACCAGGGGCCCCAGGAAGCTTTCTTT | CASSLDQGPQEAFF
TRBJ2-1 | TRBV6-6 | NA | NA | TGTGCCAGCTCGGCAGCGCGCAATGAGCAGTTCTTC | CASSAARNEQFF
TRBJ1-1 | TRBV18 | NA | TRBD1 | TGTGCCAGCTCATCCGACAGGGGGCACACTGAAGCTTTCTTT | CASSSDRGHTEAFF
TRBJ2-7 | TRBV5-6 | NA | TRBD2 | TGTGCCAGCAGCGGAGGACTAGTTTACGAGCAGTACTTC | CASSGGLVYEQYF
TRBJ1-5 | TRBV12-3/TRBV12-4 | once | NA | TGTGCCAGCAGTTACGGACAGTCCCAGCATTTT | CASSYGQSQHF
TRBJ1-1 | TRBV6-5 | once | TRBD1 | TGTGCCAGCAAGAGGGACAGGCGCGGGACTGAAGCTTTCTTT | CASKRDRRGTEAFF
TRBJ2-1 | TRBV5-4 | NA | TRBD1 | TGTGCCAGCAGCCCACCGGGACAGGGAGTTATCAATGAGCAGTTCTTC | CASSPPGQGVINEQFF
TRBJ2-2 | TRBV14 | NA | NA | TGTGCCAGCAGCCAACTGAGGACCGGGGAGCTGTTTTTT | CASSQLRTGELFF
TRBJ1-5 | TRBV28 | NA | NA | TGTGCCAGCACTGGAGAGCGGGGTGGCAATCAGCCCCAGCATTTT | CASTGERGGNQPQHF
TRBJ2-5 | TRBV3-1/TRBV3-2 | NA | TRBD2 | TGTGCCAGCAGCCAAGAGCGGGGGGGCCAAGAGACCCAGTACTTC | CASSQERGGQETQYF
TRBJ1-2 | TRBV19 | once | NA | TGTGCCAGTAGTTTCGGACAGAGCTATGGCTACACCTTC | CASSFGQSYGYTF
TRBJ1-1 | TRBV7-9 | NA | NA | TGTGCCAGCAGCTTAGACAGTATCACTGAAGCTTTCTTT | CASSLDSITEAFF
TRBJ2-3 | TRBV19 | few | NA | TGTGCCAGCGCTCAGGGGCAATATCGCACAGATACGCAGTATTTT | CASAQGQYRTDTQYF
TRBJ1-2 | TRBV3-1/TRBV3-2 | NA | NA | TGTGCCAGCAGCCAGTGGTTCACTATCGATAAGGGCTACACCTTC | CASSQWFTIDKGYTF